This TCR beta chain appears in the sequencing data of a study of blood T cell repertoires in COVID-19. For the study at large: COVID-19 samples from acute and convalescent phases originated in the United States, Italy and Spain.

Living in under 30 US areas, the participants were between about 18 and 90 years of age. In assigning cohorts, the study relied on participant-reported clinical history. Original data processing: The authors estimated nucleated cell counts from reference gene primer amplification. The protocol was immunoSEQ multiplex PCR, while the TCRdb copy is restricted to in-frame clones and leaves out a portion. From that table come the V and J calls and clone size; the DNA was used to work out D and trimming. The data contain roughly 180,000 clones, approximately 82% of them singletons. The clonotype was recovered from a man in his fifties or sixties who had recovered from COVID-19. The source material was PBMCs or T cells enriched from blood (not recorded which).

CDR3 coding DNA: TGTGCCAGCAGTCGACAACCGGGACTAGCGAACACCGGGGAGCTGTTTTTT. Translating gives CASSRQPGLANTGELFF. This chain joins TRBV6-6 and TRBJ2-2, with 8 bases identical to TRBD2. CDR3 size: 17 residues. Germline V CDR1 and CDR2: MNHNY, SVGAGI (reference sequence). With V trimmed by 5 bases and J by 0 bases, 8 bases remained unmatched.